This TCR beta chain was observed in a study of spatial heterogeneity in lung cancer. At the level of the study: Across the raw uncorrected reads, a unique TCR and UMI combination was observed, on average, more than ten times.

Specified time point: sample taken at primary tumor resection. Unsorted tumor, nontumor lung tissue or cryopreserved PBMC supplied the whole RNA. The germline V gene has CDR1 SEHNR and CDR2 FQNEAQ (reference sequence). Trimming took 1 base from V and 11 from J, leaving 12 bases between them. This CDR3 contains 14 residues. Regarding the study as a whole: Expanded alpha and beta TCR counts within tumors tracked tumor mutation counts.

This clonotype appeared many times. Its antigen remains unidentified. Individually, TCR cDNA molecules were each labelled with a unique molecular identifier. TCRdb called the 5' RACE reads again in MiXCR, with one record for every CDR3 protein. Here the sample spans approximately 13,000 distinct CDR3 sequences, 4% to 5.5% being singletons. The sample consisted of lung tumor tissue, taken at surgery. The genes are TRBV7-9 and TRBJ1-6, with a possible D match to TRBD1 (6 bases). The sequence was collected from a male donor with early-stage non-small cell lung cancer. CDR3 in DNA: TGTGCCAGCAGCTTAGTCGGACAGCGTACACCCCTCCACTTT. It yields the protein CASSLVGQRTPLHF.